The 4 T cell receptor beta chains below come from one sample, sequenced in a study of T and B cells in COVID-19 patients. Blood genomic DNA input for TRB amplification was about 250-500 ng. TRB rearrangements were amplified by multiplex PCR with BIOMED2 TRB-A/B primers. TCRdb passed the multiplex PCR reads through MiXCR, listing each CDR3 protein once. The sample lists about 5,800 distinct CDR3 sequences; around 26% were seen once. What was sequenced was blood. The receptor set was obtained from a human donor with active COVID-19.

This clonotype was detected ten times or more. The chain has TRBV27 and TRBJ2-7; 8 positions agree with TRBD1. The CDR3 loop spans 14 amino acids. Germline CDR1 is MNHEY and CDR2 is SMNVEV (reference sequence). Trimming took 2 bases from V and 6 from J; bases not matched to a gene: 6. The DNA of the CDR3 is TGTGCCAGCAGTTTAAGACAGGGGTTGGGCGAGCAGTACTTC. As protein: CASSLRQGLGEQYF.

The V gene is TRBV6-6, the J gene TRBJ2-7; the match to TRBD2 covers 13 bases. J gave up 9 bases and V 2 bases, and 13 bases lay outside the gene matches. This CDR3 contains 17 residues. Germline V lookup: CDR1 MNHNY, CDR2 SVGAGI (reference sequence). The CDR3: CASSYGQLAGGGGGQYF. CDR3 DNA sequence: TGTGCCAGCAGTTACGGTCAACTAGCGGGGGGGGGGGGGGGGCAGTACTTC.

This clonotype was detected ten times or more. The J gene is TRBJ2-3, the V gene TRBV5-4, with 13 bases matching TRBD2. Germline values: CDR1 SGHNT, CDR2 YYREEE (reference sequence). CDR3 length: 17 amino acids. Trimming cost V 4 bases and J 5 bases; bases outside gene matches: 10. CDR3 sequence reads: CASSPNAWTSGGDTQYF. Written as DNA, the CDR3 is TGTGCCAGCAGCCCAAACGCTTGGACTAGCGGGGGAGATACGCAGTATTTT.

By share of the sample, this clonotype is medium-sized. The chain's CDR3 is CASSPRGGSNQPQHF. CDR3 bases: TGTGCCAGCAGCCCCCGTGGGGGAAGCAATCAGCCCCAGCATTTT. The chain combines TRBV5-5 with TRBJ1-5; D may be TRBD1 (5 bases). Trimming took off 4 bases at V and 1 base at J, with 12 bases between the two ends. Per germline, CDR1 SGHKS and CDR2 YYEKEE (reference sequence). CDR3 length: 15 amino acids.